This TCR beta chain was recovered during a study of regulatory T cells in long-lasting Graves disease. For TCR beta, libraries came from iRepertoire HTBI primers and Arm-PCR of CDR3 regions. Using its own MiXCR run on the multiplex PCR reads, TCRdb lists one record per CDR3 protein. Of roughly 400,000 distinct CDR3 sequences listed, roughly 20% were seen once; the top ten hold less than 25%. This clonotype was detected ten times or more. As to time point: persistent/refractory GD, antithyroid drugs over 5 years with positive TRAb. The TCR library was prepared using RNA isolated from PBMCs. V lost 3 bases and J 5 bases, leaving 18 bases between the germline ends. CDR3 length: 16 residues. Germline CDR1 reads KGHDR; CDR2 reads SFDVKD.

The clonotype originates from a female donor with Graves disease. The sequences come from peripheral blood mononuclear cells (PBMCs), collected when the disease was refractory, from a patient treated with antithyroid drugs. The chain has TRBV24-1 and TRBJ2-5; a possible D gene is TRBD2 (6 bases). The CDR3, as DNA: TGTGCCACCAGTGATCCCGGCGGCCAGGAGGGTGAGACCCAGTACTTC. This codes for CATSDPGGQEGETQYF.